The source of this T cell receptor beta chain is a study of blood T cell repertoires in COVID-19. Study in general: Sites across the United States, Italy and Spain contributed samples from acute and convalescent COVID-19.

Authors' methods: Amplified reference gene primers provided the basis for estimating nucleated cell counts. The data were produced by immunoSEQ multiplex PCR, yet TCRdb's version contains in-frame clones alone and is incomplete. Clonal size and the V and J genes are those of that table, whereas D and trimming came from the DNA. The sample consists of a few hundred thousand clones, around 87% of them appearing once. Germline CDR1 MGHRA, CDR2 YSYEKL. This CDR3 is built from 16 residues. Trimming left V 0 bases short and J 3 bases short, with 14 bases between. This clone appeared a single time. The sequence was obtained from a young man with active or convalescent COVID-19. The chain is built from TRBV4-1 and TRBJ1-2; a possible D gene is TRBD1 (5 bases). Sequencing was performed on peripheral blood. This CDR3 reads CASSQEGWGLDYGYTF. For the CDR3, the DNA is TGCGCCAGCAGCCAAGAAGGGTGGGGCCTAGACTATGGCTACACCTTC.